This T cell receptor (beta chain) was observed in a study of blood T cell repertoires in COVID-19. Overall study context: The United States, Italy and Spain were the sources of the acute and convalescent COVID-19 samples.

Some clones are missing from TCRdb's copy, which holds only in-frame ones; the method was immunoSEQ multiplex PCR. The data show hundreds of thousands of clones, with roughly 91% seen just once and more than 9.5% held by the top ten. The specimen was peripheral blood. This receptor was taken from a woman under 40 with COVID-19, enrolled during active disease.

CDR3 in amino acids: CSVVQGRLSGNTIYF. The CDR3 DNA reads as TGCAGCGTTGTTCAGGGCCGTCTCTCTGGAAACACCATATATTTT. V usage is TRBV29-1 and J usage is TRBJ1-3, with a possible D match to TRBD1 (5 bases). Trimming shortened V by 4 bases and J by 0 bases, and 13 bases separated the two germline ends. The germline CDR1 and CDR2 sequences are SQVTM and ANQGSEA. The CDR3 runs to 15 residues.